This TCR beta chain stems from a study of blood T cell repertoires in COVID-19. Study as a whole: COVID-19 samples collected from the United States, Italy and Spain covered acute and convalescent phases. Sources were T cells, B-cell-depleted T cells, or PBMCs; the material itself was cDNA or gDNA.

Original handling: It was from reference gene primer amplification that nucleated cell counts were estimated. Clones were read by immunoSEQ multiplex PCR, and TCRdb kept only the in-frame ones, dropping some. That table gives V, J and clone size, and the DNA gave D and trimming. Seen here are around 200,000 clones, around nine tenths observed once, and the top ten hold 0.85% to 0.95%. The V gene lost 7 bases and the J gene lost 0 bases, with 16 bases spanning the gap. The germline gives CDR1 SNHLY, CDR2 FYNNEI. The CDR3 contains 16 residues. The source is a woman younger than 30 who had recovered from COVID-19. The rearrangement uses TRBV2 and TRBJ1-5; tentative D call: TRBD1 (6 bases). What was sequenced was peripheral blood. CDR3 in DNA: TGTGCCAGCATGGGGGGGGCCGGGTATAGCAATCAGCCCCAGCATTTT. Amino acid sequence: CASMGGAGYSNQPQHF. Full variable domain (missing parts from reference TRBV2 and TRBJ1-5): EPEVTQTPSHQVTQMGQEVILRCVPISNHLYFYWYRQILGQKVEFLVSFYNNEISEKSEIFDDQFSVERPDGSNFTLKIRSTKLEDSAMYFCASMGGAGYSNQPQHFGDGTRLSIL.